The clone carrying this T cell receptor (beta chain) has just a few counts. Its target is unknown. The V gene lost 5 bases and the J gene lost 1 base, with 6 bases spanning the gap. CDR1 LNHDA and CDR2 SQIVND come from the germline V gene (reference sequence). This CDR3 contains 13 residues. The sample originates from a study of T cell repertoires in cytomegalovirus infection. The wider study: Indications came from public TCR beta signatures; they pointed to CMV infection and to a matching HLA type.

Each CDR3 protein gets one entry after TCRdb re-called the reads with MiXCR. The table includes 55,000 to 70,000 distinct CDR3 sequences, 25% to 40% detected once. This receptor was obtained from a human donor in good health (CMV status not recorded). Some clones in this sample may be carry-over from other donors' samples. Sequenced sample: PBMCs, sequenced either directly or after in vitro stimulation (not recorded which). The chain carries TRBV19 and TRBJ1-5; TRBD1 might be the D (5 bases). The CDR3: CASSSGSNQPQHF. Written as DNA, the CDR3 is TGTGCCAGTAGTTCAGGGAGCAATCAGCCCCAGCATTTT.